This TCR beta chain derives from a study of CXCR3-negative and CXCR3-positive naive CD8 T cells. Background on the study: Every library held about 1.5 +/- 0.3 million TRB reads, and the total came to some 130 million. Findings and limits, study-wide: CXCR3-negative naive cells had less hydrophobic TRB CDR3s than did CXCR3-positive naive cells.

UMI-labeled 5' RACE yielded the TRB cDNA libraries. TCRdb re-called the 5' RACE reads and gives one entry per CDR3 protein, without DNA. The repertoire shows fewer than 90,000 distinct CDR3 sequences; the top ten hold about 0.62%. As concerns this clonotype: As yet, its antigen is unknown.

Sequencing was done on a sample of naive CXCR3+ CD8+ T cells from blood. Subset denoted: CD45RO-CCR7+CD27+CD95- naive CD8+ T cells expressing CXCR3 (TNR3+). The sequence was collected from a human donor in good health. Some clones in this sample may be carry-over from other donors' samples.

CDR3 sequence: CASSLPREEYF. The chain uses TRBV11-2 and TRBJ2-7. Looked up from germline, CDR1 is SGHAT and CDR2 is FQNNGV. This CDR3 is built from 11 residues.